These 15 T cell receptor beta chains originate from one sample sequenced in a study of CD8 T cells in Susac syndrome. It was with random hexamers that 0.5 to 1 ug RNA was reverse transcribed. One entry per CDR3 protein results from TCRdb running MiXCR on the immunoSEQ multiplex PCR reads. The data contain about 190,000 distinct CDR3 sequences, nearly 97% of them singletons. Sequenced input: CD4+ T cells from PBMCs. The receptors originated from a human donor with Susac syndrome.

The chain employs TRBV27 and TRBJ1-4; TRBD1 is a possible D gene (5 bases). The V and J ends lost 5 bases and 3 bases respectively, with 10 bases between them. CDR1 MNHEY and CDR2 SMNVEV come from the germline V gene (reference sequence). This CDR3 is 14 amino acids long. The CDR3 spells CASSRGTANEKLFF. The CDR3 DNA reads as TGTGCCAGCAGTCGCGGGACCGCTAATGAAAAACTGTTTTTT.

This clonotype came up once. CDR3: CASSQGQRGYEQYF. The DNA of the CDR3 is TGTGCCAGCAGCCAAGGACAGCGGGGTTACGAGCAGTACTTC. The chain couples TRBV3-1 to TRBJ2-7, with TRBD2 matching 7 bases. J was trimmed by 4 bases and V by 1 base; bases with no gene match: 4. The CDR3 has 14 residues. Germline CDR1 reads LGHDT; CDR2 reads YNNKEL (reference sequence).

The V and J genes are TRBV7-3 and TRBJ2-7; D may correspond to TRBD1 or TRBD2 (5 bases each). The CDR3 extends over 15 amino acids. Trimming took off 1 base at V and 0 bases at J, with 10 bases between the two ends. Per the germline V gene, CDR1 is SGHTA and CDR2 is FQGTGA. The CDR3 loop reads CASSLNPGGSYEQYF. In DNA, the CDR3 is TGTGCCAGCAGCTTAAATCCTGGGGGCTCCTACGAGCAGTACTTC.

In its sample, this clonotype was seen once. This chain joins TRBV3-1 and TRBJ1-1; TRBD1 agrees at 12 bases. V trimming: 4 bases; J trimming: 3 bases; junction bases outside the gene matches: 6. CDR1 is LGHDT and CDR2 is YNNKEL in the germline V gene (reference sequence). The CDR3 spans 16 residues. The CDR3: CASSPGQGARDTEAFF. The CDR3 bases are TGTGCCAGCAGCCCGGGACAGGGGGCGCGGGACACTGAAGCTTTCTTT. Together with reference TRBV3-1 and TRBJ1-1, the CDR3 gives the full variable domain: DTAVSQTPKYLVTQMGNDKSIKCEQNLGHDTMYWYKQDSKKFLKIMFSYNNKELIINETVPNRFSPKSPDKAHLNLHINSLELGDSAVYFCASSPGQGARDTEAFFGQGTRLTVV.

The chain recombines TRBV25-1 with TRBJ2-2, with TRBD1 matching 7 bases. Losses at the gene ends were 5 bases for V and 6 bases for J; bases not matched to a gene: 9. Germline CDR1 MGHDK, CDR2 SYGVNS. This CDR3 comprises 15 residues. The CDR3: CASSLRGGKSGELFF. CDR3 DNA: TGTGCCAGCAGTCTTAGAGGGGGCAAGTCCGGGGAGCTGTTTTTT.

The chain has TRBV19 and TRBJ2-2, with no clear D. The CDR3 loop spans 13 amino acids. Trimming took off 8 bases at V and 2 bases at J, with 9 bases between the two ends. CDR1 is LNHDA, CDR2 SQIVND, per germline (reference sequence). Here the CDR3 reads CASSARNTGELFF. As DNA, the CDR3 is TGTGCCAGTTCCGCCCGAAACACCGGGGAGCTGTTTTTT.

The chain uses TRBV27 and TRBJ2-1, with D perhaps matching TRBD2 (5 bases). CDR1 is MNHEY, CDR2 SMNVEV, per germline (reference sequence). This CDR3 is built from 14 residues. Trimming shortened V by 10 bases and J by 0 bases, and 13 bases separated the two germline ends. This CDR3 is CATPTRSSYNEQFF. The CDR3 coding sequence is TGTGCCACCCCTACTAGGAGCTCCTACAATGAGCAGTTCTTC.

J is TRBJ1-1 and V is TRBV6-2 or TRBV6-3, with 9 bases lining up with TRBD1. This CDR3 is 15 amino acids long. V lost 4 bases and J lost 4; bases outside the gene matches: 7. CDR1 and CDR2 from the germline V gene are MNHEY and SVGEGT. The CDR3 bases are TGTGCCAGCAGTTCCCAACAGGGGGCGGGCACTGAAGCTTTCTTT. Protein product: CASSSQQGAGTEAFF.

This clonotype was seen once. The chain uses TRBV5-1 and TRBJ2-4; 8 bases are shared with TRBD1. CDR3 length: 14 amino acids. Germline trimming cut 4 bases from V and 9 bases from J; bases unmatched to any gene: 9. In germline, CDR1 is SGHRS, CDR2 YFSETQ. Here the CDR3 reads CASSPETGAAIQYF. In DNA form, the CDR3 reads TGCGCCAGCAGCCCCGAGACAGGGGCGGCCATTCAGTACTTC.

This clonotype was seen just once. CDR3: CASSPVPGQETQYF. The CDR3 bases are TGTGCCAGCTCACCAGTACCAGGCCAAGAGACCCAGTACTTC. V is TRBV18 and J is TRBJ2-5; D not resolved. CDR3 length: 14 residues. V shed 2 bases and J shed 1 base, with 8 bases lying between them. Germline lookup yields CDR1 KGHSH and CDR2 LQKENI.

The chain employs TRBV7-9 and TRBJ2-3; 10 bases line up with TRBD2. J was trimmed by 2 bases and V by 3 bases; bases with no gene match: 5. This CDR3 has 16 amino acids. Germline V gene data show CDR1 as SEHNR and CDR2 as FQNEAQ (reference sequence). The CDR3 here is CASSFGLAGDTDTQYF. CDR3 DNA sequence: TGTGCCAGCAGCTTCGGCCTAGCGGGGGACACAGATACGCAGTATTTT.

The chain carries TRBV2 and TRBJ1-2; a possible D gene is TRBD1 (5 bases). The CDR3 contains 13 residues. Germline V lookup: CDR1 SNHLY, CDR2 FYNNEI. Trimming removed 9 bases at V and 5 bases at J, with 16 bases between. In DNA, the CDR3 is TGTGCCAGGGCACCATCGGGGGGATATGGCTACACCTTC. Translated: CARAPSGGYGYTF.

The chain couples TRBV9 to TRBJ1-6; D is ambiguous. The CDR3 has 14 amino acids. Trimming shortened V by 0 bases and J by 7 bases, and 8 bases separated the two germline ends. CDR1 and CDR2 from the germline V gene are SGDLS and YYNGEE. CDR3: CASSVARRNSPLHF. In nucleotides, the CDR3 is TGTGCCAGCAGCGTAGCACGCAGGAATTCACCCCTCCACTTT.

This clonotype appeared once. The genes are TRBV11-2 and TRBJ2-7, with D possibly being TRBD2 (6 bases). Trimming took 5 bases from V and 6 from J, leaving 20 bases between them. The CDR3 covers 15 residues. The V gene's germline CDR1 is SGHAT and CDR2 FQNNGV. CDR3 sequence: CASSPDRDLSIEQYF. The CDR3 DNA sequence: TGTGCCAGCAGCCCAGATCGGGACTTATCTATCGAGCAGTACTTC.

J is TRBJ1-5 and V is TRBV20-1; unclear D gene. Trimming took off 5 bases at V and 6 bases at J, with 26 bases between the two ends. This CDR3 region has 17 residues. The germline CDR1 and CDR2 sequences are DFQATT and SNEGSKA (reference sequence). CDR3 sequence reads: CSAGDNSRWGQTQPQHF. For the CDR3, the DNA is TGCAGTGCTGGCGACAACTCCAGATGGGGTCAGACTCAGCCCCAGCATTTT.